This T cell receptor (beta chain) was profiled in a study of blood T cell repertoires in COVID-19. Study as a whole: Collection of acute and convalescent COVID-19 samples took place in the United States, Italy and Spain. The cDNA or gDNA used as material had been derived from T cells, B-cell-depleted T cells, or PBMCs.

The germline gives CDR1 MGHRA, CDR2 YSYEKL. Trimming cost V 0 bases and J 4 bases; bases outside gene matches: 8. The CDR3 contains 17 residues. Authors' analysis steps: By means of reference gene primer amplification, nucleated cell counts were estimated. TCRdb's copy holds only in-frame clones and misses some; the assay was immunoSEQ multiplex PCR. D and trimming were read from the DNA, whereas the V and J calls and clone size are those reported in that table. The data contain roughly 360,000 clones, approximately 90% of them singletons. This chain links TRBV4-1 with TRBJ2-7, with 11 bases lining up with TRBD1. The receptor comes from a woman in her 30s with acute COVID-19. Sequenced: PBMCs or T cells enriched from blood (not recorded which). CDR3 in amino acids: CASSQDMDRGLLYEQYF. The DNA of the CDR3 is TGCGCCAGCAGCCAAGATATGGACAGGGGGCTTTTGTACGAGCAGTACTTC.